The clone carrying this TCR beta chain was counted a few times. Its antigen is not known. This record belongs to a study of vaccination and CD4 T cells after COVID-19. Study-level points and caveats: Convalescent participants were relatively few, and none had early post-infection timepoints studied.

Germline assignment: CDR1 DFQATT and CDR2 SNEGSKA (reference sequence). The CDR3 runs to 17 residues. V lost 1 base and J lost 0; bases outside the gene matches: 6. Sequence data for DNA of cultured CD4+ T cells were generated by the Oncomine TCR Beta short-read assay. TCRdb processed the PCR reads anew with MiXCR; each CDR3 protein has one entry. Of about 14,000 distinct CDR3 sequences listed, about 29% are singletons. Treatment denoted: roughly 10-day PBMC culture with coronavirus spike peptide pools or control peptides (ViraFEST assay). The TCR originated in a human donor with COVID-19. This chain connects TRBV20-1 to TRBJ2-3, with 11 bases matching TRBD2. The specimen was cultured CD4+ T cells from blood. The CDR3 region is CSARALAGGLSTDTQYF. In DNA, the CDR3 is TGCAGTGCTAGAGCGCTAGCGGGGGGACTCAGCACAGATACGCAGTATTTT.